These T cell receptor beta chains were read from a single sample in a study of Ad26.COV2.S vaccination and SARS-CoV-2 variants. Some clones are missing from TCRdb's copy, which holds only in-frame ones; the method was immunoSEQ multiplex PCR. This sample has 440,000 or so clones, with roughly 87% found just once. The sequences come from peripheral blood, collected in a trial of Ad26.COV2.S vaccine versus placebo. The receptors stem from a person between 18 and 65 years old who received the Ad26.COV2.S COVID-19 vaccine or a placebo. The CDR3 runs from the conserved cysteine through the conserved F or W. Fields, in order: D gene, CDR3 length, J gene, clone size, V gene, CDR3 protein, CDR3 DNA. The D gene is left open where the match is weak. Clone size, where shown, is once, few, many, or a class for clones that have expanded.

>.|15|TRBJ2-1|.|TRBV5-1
CASSLLSDSYNEQFF
TGCGCCAGCAGCTTGTTGTCTGATTCCTACAATGAGCAGTTCTTC
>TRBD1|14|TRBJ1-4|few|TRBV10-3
CAISDQGGNEKLFF
TGTGCCATCAGCGACCAGGGGGGTAATGAAAAACTGTTTTTT
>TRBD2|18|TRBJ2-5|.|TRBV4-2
CASSPIGEPSGGQETQYF
TGTGCCAGCAGCCCAATTGGCGAACCTAGCGGAGGGCAAGAGACCCAGTACTTC
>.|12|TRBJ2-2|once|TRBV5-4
CASSLYPGELFF
TGTGCCAGCAGCTTGTACCCCGGGGAGCTGTTTTTT
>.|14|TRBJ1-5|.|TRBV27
CASSFWGGNQPQHF
TGTGCCAGCAGTTTTTGGGGGGGAAATCAGCCCCAGCATTTT
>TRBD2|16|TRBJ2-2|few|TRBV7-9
CASSPRLAGNTGELFF
TGTGCCAGCAGCCCCCGACTAGCGGGAAACACCGGGGAGCTGTTTTTT
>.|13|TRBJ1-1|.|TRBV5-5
CASSPGWNTEAFF
TGTGCCAGCAGCCCCGGGTGGAACACTGAAGCTTTCTTT
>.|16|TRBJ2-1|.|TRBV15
CATSRLNPSSYNEQFF
TGTGCCACCAGCAGACTCAACCCGAGCTCCTACAATGAGCAGTTCTTC
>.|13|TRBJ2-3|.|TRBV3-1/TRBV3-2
CASSQDHTDTQYF
TGTGCCAGCAGCCAAGATCACACAGATACGCAGTATTTT
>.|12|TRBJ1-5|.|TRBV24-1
CATGVGNQPQHF
TGTGCCACGGGGGTTGGCAATCAGCCCCAGCATTTT
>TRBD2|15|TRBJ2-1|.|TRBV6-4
CASSYKLAGGNEQFF
TGTGCCAGCTCTTATAAACTAGCGGGAGGCAATGAGCAGTTCTTC
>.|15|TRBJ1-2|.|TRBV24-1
CATSDPGQSGGGYTF
TGTGCCACCAGTGACCCCGGACAATCTGGGGGTGGCTACACCTTC
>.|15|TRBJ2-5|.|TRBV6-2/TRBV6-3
CASSRSTGREETQYF
TGTGCCAGCAGCAGATCAACCGGGAGAGAAGAGACCCAGTACTTC
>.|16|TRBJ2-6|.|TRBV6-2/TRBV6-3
CASSGPSASGANVLTF
TGTGCCAGCAGCGGACCCTCGGCCTCTGGGGCCAACGTCCTGACTTTC
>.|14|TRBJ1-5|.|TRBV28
CASSLPLGDQPQHF
TGTGCCAGCAGTTTACCCCTCGGCGATCAGCCCCAGCATTTT
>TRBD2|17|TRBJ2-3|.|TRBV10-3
CATQTSGRSNSTDTQYF
TGTGCCACCCAGACTAGCGGGAGGAGTAATAGCACAGATACGCAGTATTTT
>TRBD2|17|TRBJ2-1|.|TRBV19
CASSTSVAGSSYNEQFF
TGTGCCAGTAGTACGTCCGTAGCGGGCAGCTCCTACAATGAGCAGTTCTTC
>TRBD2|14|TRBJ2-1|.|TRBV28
CASRPGLPTGEQFF
TGTGCCAGCAGGCCGGGACTACCTACGGGTGAGCAGTTCTTC
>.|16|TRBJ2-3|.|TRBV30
CAWSKGSGRGTDTQYF
TGTGCCTGGAGTAAAGGGTCCGGGAGAGGGACAGATACGCAGTATTTT
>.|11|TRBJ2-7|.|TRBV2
CASTRGYEQYF
TGTGCCAGCACTAGGGGCTACGAGCAGTACTTC
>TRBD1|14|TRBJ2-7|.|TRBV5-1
CASYFGTGSYEQYF
TGCGCCAGCTACTTCGGGACAGGGTCCTACGAGCAGTACTTC
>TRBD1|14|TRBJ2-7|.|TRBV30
CAWSVGTGIYEQYF
TGTGCCTGGAGTGTGGGGACAGGGATCTACGAGCAGTACTTC
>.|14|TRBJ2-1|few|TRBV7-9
CASSLGGLYNEQFF
TGTGCCAGCAGCTTAGGCGGCCTCTACAATGAGCAGTTCTTC
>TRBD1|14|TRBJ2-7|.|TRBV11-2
CASSSNRGYYEQYF
TGTGCCAGCAGCTCAAACAGGGGCTACTACGAGCAGTACTTC
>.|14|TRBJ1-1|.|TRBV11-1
CASSLVSRTTEAFF
TGTGCCAGCAGCTTAGTGAGTCGGACCACTGAAGCTTTCTTT
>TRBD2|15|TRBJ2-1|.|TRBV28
CASSLGGRAYNEQFF
TGTGCCAGCAGTTTAGGCGGGAGGGCCTACAATGAGCAGTTCTTC
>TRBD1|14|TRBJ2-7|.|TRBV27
CASSGTGALYEQYF
TGTGCCAGCAGCGGCACAGGGGCCCTCTACGAGCAGTACTTC
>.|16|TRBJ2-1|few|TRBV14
CAIPRGGIQRVNEQFF
TGTGCCATCCCCCGTGGGGGGATCCAACGGGTCAATGAGCAGTTCTTC
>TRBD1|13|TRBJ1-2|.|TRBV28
CASSDRDRGGYTF
TGTGCCAGCAGCGACCGGGACAGGGGGGGCTACACCTTC
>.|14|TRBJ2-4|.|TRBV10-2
CASSGSRMGNIQYF
TGCGCCAGCAGTGGGTCCCGGATGGGAAACATTCAGTACTTC
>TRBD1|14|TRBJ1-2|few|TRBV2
CASSVQGGFYGYTF
TGTGCCAGCAGTGTCCAGGGGGGATTCTATGGCTACACCTTC
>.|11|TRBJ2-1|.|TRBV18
CASSLNNEQFF
TGTGCCAGCTCGCTAAACAATGAGCAGTTCTTC
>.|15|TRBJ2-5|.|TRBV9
CASSVSGVSQETQYF
TGTGCCAGCAGCGTGTCTGGGGTGAGCCAAGAGACCCAGTACTTC
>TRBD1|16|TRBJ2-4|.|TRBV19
CASRGSPQGDKNIQYF
TGTGCCAGTAGGGGATCCCCTCAGGGGGACAAAAACATTCAGTACTTC
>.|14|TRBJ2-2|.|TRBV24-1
CATSYGQDTGELFF
TGTGCCACCAGTTATGGCCAGGACACCGGGGAGCTGTTTTTT
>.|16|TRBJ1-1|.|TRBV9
CASSVGSRTENTEAFF
TGTGCCAGCAGCGTAGGGTCGAGGACAGAGAACACTGAAGCTTTCTTT
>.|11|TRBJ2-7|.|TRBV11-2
CASSLDYEQYF
TGTGCCAGCAGCCTAGACTACGAGCAGTACTTC
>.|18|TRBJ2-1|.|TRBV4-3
CASSQRLGGLAEYNEQFF
TGCGCCAGCAGCCAACGGCTAGGGGGGCTAGCGGAATACAATGAGCAGTTCTTC
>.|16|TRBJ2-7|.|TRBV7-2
CASSLSMATSSYEQYF
TGTGCCAGCAGCTTATCGATGGCTACAAGCTCCTACGAGCAGTACTTC
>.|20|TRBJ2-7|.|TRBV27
CASSLSRRLGSFNRLYEQYF
TGTGCCAGCAGTTTATCGCGGCGGCTCGGTTCCTTCAACCGCCTTTACGAGCAGTACTTC
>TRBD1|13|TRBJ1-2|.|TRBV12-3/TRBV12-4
CASSRDRGYGYTF
TGTGCCAGCAGCCGGGACAGGGGATATGGCTACACCTTC